Following are 4 T cell receptor beta chains from one sample sequenced in a study of T cell repertoires in aging, cancer and after chemotherapy (dated by TCRdb to about 2019). Reads for this sample came from an Illumina MiSeq. Using a mixed TRB-A/B primer pool, multiplex touch-down PCR amplified rearranged TRB sequences covering the V, D and J segments. The public reads were reanalyzed by TCRdb: fastp trimming at Q25, MiXCR alignment, in-frame beta chains only. Merged by CDR3 protein, the rows form single entries marked with the most common genes and DNA. The sample records some 15,000 distinct CDR3 sequences, 45% to 50% of which are singletons. Of the sample, about 10% is held by the ten largest clones. TCR beta rearrangements were amplified from genomic DNA extracted from peripheral blood rather than from sorted cells or RNA. Sample: blood. The origin of the receptors is a human donor in good health.

The CDR3 sequence: CASSYSMASGGGEQFF. The DNA for the CDR3 is TGTGCCAGCAGTTACTCCATGGCTAGCGGGGGGGGGGAGCAGTTCTTC. This rearrangement joins TRBV6-5 to TRBJ2-1, with 12 bases matching TRBD2. Trimming took 0 bases from V and 10 from J; bases not matched to a gene: 7. The germline V gene has CDR1 MNHEY and CDR2 SVGAGI. The CDR3 contains 16 residues.

By proportion, this clonotype is medium-sized. The V and J genes are TRBV29-1 and TRBJ2-3; D is perhaps TRBD2 (6 bases). Germline V lookup: CDR1 SQVTM, CDR2 ANQGSEA. This CDR3 has 15 residues. V shed 3 bases and J shed 6 bases, with 19 bases lying between them. The CDR3 DNA reads as TGCAGCGTTGAGGGGGGTCGGGAGCCCTTGGATACGCAGTATTTT. Its translation: CSVEGGREPLDTQYF.

As regards this clonotype: One end of the junction is discordant with germline, which a read error may explain. The chain combines TRBV6-1 with TRBJ2-5, with D hard to call. The CDR3 totals 13 residues. Germline V gene sequence: CDR1 MNHNS, CDR2 SASEGT. CDR3 sequence reads: CTSSPGDLETQYF. CDR3 nucleotides: TGTACCAGCAGTCCGGGTGACTTGGAGACCCAGTACTTC.

The rearrangement uses TRBV7-9 and TRBJ2-5; TRBD1 or TRBD2 may be the D gene (7 bases each). This CDR3 is built from 15 residues. Trimming removed 5 bases at V and 4 bases at J, with 17 bases between. Germline CDR1 is SEHNR and CDR2 is FQNEAQ (reference sequence). The CDR3 region is CASSQRGRGSETQYF. CDR3 DNA sequence: TGTGCCAGCAGCCAGAGGGGGCGGGGGTCAGAGACCCAGTACTTC.